This is a list of T cell receptor beta chains from one sample in a study of long-term antiretroviral therapy in people with HIV. Assay: immunoSEQ multiplex PCR; the TCRdb copy retains only in-frame clones and omits some. The sample contains approximately 29,000 clones, 75% to 95% of which appear only once. Sequenced here: unsorted PBMCs, sampled approximately 5.1 years after starting antiretroviral therapy. Receptors were obtained from a woman aged 40 to 55 with HIV. The CDR3 runs from the conserved cysteine through the conserved F or W. D genes are given only for firm matches. Expanded clones are given a class, and other clones once, few, many or no size at all.

- | TRBJ2-7 | TRBV7-2 | - | CASTLGGARVEQYF | TGTGCCAGCACCTTAGGGGGGGCGCGCGTCGAGCAGTACTTC
TRBD2 | TRBJ2-2 | TRBV7-2 | - | CASSLPGLAGRAGELFF | TGTGCCAGCAGCTTACCTGGACTAGCGGGAAGGGCCGGGGAGCTGTTTTTT
- | TRBJ1-2 | TRBV18 | few | CASSPEAGKYGYTF | TGTGCCAGCTCACCAGAGGCAGGAAAGTACGGCTACACCTTC
- | TRBJ2-7 | TRBV7-2 | - | CASSLVEGPYEQYF | TGTGCCAGCAGCTTAGTTGAGGGCCCCTACGAGCAGTACTTC
TRBD2 | TRBJ2-1 | TRBV30 | - | CAWRVSLGTTSYNEQFF | TGTGCCTGGAGAGTTAGTTTAGGGACTACCTCTTACAATGAGCAGTTCTTC
- | TRBJ2-2 | TRBV6-5 | - | CASSSWTDANTGELFF | TGTGCCAGCAGTTCGTGGACGGACGCGAACACCGGGGAGCTGTTTTTT
- | TRBJ1-6 | TRBV27 | - | CASSSISSPLHF | TGTGCCAGCAGTTCAATATCTTCACCCCTCCACTTT
- | TRBJ1-1 | TRBV18 | once | CASSPRTVAEAFF | TGTGCCAGCTCACCTCGGACAGTGGCTGAAGCTTTCTTT
TRBD2 | TRBJ2-7 | TRBV5-4 | - | CASSLNSGSFHEQYF | TGTGCCAGCAGCTTGAATAGCGGGAGTTTCCACGAGCAGTACTTC
TRBD2 | TRBJ2-1 | TRBV6-1 | - | CASSENNGGASYNEQFF | TGTGCCAGCAGTGAAAATAACGGGGGGGCCTCCTACAATGAGCAGTTCTTC
TRBD2 | TRBJ2-1 | TRBV5-4 | - | CASSLAGVNNEQFF | TGTGCCAGCAGCTTAGCGGGAGTTAACAATGAGCAGTTCTTC
TRBD2 | TRBJ2-7 | TRBV10-3 | - | CAISDVGLAGGRAYEQYF | TGTGCCATCAGTGATGTGGGATTAGCGGGAGGGCGGGCCTACGAGCAGTACTTC
- | TRBJ2-6 | TRBV6-5 | - | CASSYGGVGANVLTF | TGTGCCAGCAGTTATGGCGGGGTTGGGGCCAACGTCCTGACTTTC
- | TRBJ1-1 | TRBV11-2 | - | CASSLARGTTEAFF | TGTGCCAGCAGCTTGGCGAGGGGGACCACTGAAGCTTTCTTT
- | TRBJ1-1 | TRBV2 | - | CASREDRSNTEAFF | TGTGCCAGCAGGGAAGACAGGTCGAACACTGAAGCTTTCTTT
- | TRBJ2-3 | TRBV5-1 | - | CASSPSTYSTDTQYF | TGCGCCAGCAGCCCGAGCACTTATAGCACAGATACGCAGTATTTT
- | TRBJ1-1 | TRBV21-1 | - | CASSKAGLSRGSTEAFF | TGTGCCAGCAGCAAAGCAGGACTGTCTCGAGGATCCACTGAAGCTTTCTTT
- | TRBJ2-2 | TRBV4-2 | - | CASTSGPDGGELFF | TGTGCCAGCACCTCGGGGCCAGATGGTGGGGAGCTGTTTTTT
- | TRBJ2-7 | TRBV10-2 | - | CASSELREKNYEQYF | TGCGCCAGCAGTGAGTTGAGGGAAAAGAACTACGAGCAGTACTTC
- | TRBJ2-5 | TRBV10-1 | - | CASSEQVQETQYF | TGCGCCAGCAGTGAACAGGTCCAAGAGACCCAGTACTTC
- | TRBJ2-1 | TRBV6-6 | - | CASSYELGGNEQFF | TGTGCCAGCAGTTACGAACTAGGAGGAAATGAGCAGTTCTTC
TRBD2 | TRBJ2-3 | TRBV6-4 | - | CASSGGRESTDTQYF | TGTGCCAGCAGTGGAGGGCGGGAGAGCACAGATACGCAGTATTTT
- | TRBJ2-1 | TRBV11-2 | once | CASSLYGNEQFF | TGTGCCAGCAGCTTATACGGCAATGAGCAGTTCTTC
- | TRBJ1-5 | TRBV19 | - | CASSISLDSGQGQPQHF | TGTGCCAGTAGTATATCCCTCGACAGCGGGCAGGGTCAGCCCCAGCATTTT
TRBD1 | TRBJ2-7 | TRBV5-1 | - | CASSSSGGGREQYF | TGCGCCAGCAGCTCGTCAGGGGGTGGGCGCGAGCAGTACTTC